The sequence of this T cell receptor beta chain was determined in a study of vaccination and CD4 T cells after COVID-19. Turning to the study itself: The convalescent group had six males, four females, seven Caucasians, two Asians, one multiracial. Participants received two doses of either BNT162b2 or mRNA-1273 vaccine. Diagnosis preceded the drawing of post-COVID samples by a median approximately 96 days (range 35 to 161). Study findings and constraints: Median reactive clonotypes, those recognizing SARS-CoV-2, rose from around 20 to 38, not significantly.

V shed 5 bases and J 4 bases; nucleotides not matched to a gene: 15. The CDR3 has 18 amino acids. Germline V gives CDR1 KGHDR, CDR2 SFDVKD. Via MiXCR, TCRdb re-called the PCR reads, giving one row per CDR3 protein. The table records about 18,000 distinct CDR3 sequences, just over 60% of them present only once. This clonotype was counted only a few times. Its antigen remains unidentified. The chain combines TRBV24-1 with TRBJ2-2, with 7 bases matching TRBD2. The material was CD4+ T cells from blood, obtained after SARS-CoV-2 vaccination. The clonotype originates from a human donor who had recovered from COVID-19. In DNA form, the CDR3 reads TGTGCCACCAGTGGTTGGGAGGGTAGCGAATTATTCACCGGGGAGCTGTTTTTT. Translation gives CATSGWEGSELFTGELFF.